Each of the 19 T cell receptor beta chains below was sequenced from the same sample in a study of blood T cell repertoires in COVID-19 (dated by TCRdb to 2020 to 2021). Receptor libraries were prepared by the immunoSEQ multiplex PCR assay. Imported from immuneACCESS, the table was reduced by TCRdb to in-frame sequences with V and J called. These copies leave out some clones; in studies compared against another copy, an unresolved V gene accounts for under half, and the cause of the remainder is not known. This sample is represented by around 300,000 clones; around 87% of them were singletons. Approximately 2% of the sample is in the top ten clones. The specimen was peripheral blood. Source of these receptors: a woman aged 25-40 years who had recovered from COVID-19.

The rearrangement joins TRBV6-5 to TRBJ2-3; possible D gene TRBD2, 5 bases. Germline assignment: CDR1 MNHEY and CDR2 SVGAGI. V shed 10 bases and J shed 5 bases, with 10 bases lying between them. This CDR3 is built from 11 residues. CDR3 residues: CAITRIDTQYF. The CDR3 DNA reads TGTGCCATCACTAGGATAGATACGCAGTATTTT.

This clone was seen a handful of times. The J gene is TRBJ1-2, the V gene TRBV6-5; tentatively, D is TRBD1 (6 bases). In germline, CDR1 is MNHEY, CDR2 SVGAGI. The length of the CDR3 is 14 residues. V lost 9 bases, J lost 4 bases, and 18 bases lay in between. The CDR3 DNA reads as TGTGCCAGTGCGAACAGGGATCCGGGCTATGGCTACACCTTC. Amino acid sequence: CASANRDPGYGYTF.

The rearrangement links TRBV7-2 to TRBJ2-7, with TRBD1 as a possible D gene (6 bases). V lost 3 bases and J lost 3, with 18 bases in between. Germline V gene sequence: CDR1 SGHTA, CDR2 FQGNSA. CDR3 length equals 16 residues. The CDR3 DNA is TGTGCCAGCAGCTTCCCAGGACGGGACAAGAGCTACGAGCAGTACTTC. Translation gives CASSFPGRDKSYEQYF.

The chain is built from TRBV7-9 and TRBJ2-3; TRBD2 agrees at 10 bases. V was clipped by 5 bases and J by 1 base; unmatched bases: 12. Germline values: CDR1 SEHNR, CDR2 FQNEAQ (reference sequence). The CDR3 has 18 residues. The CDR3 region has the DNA TGTGCCAGCAGCCTCACATCGCGGCTAGCGGGAGGCACAGATACGCAGTATTTT. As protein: CASSLTSRLAGGTDTQYF.

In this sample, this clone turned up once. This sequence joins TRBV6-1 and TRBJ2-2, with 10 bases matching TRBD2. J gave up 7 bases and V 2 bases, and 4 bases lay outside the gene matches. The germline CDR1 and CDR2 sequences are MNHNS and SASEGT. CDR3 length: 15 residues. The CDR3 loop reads CASSELAGDGGELFF. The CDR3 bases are TGTGCCAGCAGTGAACTAGCGGGGGACGGCGGGGAGCTGTTTTTT.

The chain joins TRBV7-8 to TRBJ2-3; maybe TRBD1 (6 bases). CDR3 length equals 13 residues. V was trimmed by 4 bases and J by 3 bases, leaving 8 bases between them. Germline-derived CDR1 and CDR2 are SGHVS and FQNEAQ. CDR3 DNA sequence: TGTGCCAGCAGCTCCGGACAGACAGATACGCAGTATTTT. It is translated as CASSSGQTDTQYF.

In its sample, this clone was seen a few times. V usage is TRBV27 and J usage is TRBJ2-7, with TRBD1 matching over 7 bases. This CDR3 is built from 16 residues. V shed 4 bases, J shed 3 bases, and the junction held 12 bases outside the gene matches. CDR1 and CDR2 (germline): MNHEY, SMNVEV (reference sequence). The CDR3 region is CASSSPTGRNNYEQYF. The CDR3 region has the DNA TGTGCCAGCAGTTCCCCGACAGGGCGGAATAACTACGAGCAGTACTTC.

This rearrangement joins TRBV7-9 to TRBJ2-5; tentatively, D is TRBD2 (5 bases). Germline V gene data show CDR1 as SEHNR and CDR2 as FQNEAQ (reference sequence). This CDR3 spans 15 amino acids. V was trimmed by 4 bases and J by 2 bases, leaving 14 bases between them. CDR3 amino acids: CASSSDVSGQETQYF. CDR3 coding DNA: TGTGCCAGCAGCTCAGACGTCAGCGGACAAGAGACCCAGTACTTC.

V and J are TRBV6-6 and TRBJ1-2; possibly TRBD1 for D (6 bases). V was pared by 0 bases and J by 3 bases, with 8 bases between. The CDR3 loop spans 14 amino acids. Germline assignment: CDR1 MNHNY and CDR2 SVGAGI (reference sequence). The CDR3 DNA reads TGTGCCAGCAGTTACTCCCAGGGGTACTATGGCTACACCTTC. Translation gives CASSYSQGYYGYTF.

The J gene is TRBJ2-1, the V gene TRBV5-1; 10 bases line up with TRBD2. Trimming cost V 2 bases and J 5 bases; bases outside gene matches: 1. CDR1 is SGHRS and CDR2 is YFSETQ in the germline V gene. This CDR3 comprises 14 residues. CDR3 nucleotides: TGCGCCAGCAGCTTTACTAGCGGGGACAATGAGCAGTTCTTC. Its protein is CASSFTSGDNEQFF.

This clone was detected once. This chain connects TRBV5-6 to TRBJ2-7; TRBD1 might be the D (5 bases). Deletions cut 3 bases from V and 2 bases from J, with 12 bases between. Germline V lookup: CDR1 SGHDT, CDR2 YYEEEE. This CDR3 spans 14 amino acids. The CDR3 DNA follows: TGTGCCAGCAGCTCAGGCCCACAGGCCTACGAGCAGTACTTC. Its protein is CASSSGPQAYEQYF.

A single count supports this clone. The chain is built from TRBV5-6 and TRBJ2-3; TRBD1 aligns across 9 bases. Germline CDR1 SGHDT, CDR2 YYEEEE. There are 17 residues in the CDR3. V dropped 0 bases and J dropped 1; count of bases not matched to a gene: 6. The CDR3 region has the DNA TGTGCCAGCAGCTTGGACGGGACAGGGTTCGGCACAGATACGCAGTATTTT. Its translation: CASSLDGTGFGTDTQYF.

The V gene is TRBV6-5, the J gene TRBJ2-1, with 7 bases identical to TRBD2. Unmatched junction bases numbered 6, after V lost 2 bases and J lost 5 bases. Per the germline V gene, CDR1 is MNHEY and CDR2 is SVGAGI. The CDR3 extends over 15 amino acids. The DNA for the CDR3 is TGTGCCAGCAGTTACATGGGAGGGGTGCACAATGAGCAGTTCTTC. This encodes CASSYMGGVHNEQFF.

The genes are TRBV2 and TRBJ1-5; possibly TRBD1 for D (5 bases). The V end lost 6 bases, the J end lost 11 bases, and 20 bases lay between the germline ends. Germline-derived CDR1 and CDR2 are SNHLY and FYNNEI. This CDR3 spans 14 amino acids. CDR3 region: CASSNPPAGVAQHF. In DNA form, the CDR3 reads TGTGCCAGCAGCAACCCCCCGGCGGGGGTGGCCCAGCATTTT.

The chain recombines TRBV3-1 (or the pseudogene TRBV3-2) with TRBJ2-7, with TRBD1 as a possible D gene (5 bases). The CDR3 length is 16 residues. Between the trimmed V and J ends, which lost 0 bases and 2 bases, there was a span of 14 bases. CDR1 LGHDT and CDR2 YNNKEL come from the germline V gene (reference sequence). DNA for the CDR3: TGTGCCAGCAGCCAAGATGCCAGGGTCCCCCCCTACGAGCAGTACTTC. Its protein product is CASSQDARVPPYEQYF.

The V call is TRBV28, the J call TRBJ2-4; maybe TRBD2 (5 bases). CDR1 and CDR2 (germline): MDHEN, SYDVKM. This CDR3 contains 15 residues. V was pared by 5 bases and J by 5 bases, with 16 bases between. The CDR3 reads CASSLLSPGENIQYF. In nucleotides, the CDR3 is TGTGCCAGCAGTCTTTTGAGTCCCGGGGAAAACATTCAGTACTTC.

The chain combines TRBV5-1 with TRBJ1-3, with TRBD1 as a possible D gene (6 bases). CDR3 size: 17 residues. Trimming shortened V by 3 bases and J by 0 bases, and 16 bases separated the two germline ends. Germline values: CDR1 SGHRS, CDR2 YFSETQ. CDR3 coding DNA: TGCGCCAGCAGCTGGGGGCCGGCTATGAGCTCTGGAAACACCATATATTTT. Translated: CASSWGPAMSSGNTIYF.

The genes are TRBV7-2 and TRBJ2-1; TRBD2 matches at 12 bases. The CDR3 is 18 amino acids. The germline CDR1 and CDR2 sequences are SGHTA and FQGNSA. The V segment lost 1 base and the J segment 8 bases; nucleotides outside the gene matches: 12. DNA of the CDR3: TGTGCCAGCAGCTTAGTGTCGGCTAGCGGGGGGGCCATATATGAGCAGTTCTTC. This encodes CASSLVSASGGAIYEQFF.

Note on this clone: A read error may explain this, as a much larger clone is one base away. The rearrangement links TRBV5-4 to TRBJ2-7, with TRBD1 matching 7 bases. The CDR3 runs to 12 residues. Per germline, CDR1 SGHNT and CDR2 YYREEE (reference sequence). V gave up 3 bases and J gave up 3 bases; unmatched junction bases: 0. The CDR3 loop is CASSWDSYEQYF. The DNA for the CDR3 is TGTGCCAGCAGCTGGGACAGCTACGAGCAGTACTTC.